The 28 T cell receptor beta chains presented below share a single source sample, sequenced in a study of blood T cell repertoires in COVID-19. Produced via immunoSEQ multiplex PCR; TCRdb's table is partial and in-frame only. This sample has 200,000 to 250,000 clones, with roughly 85% found just once. Input material: PBMCs or T cells enriched from blood (not recorded which). The receptors come from a woman aged 50 to 65 with acute COVID-19.

The chain employs TRBV9 and TRBJ1-1, with TRBD1 matching over 8 bases. J lost 1 base, V lost 1 base, and 3 bases had no gene match. Germline CDR1 reads SGDLS; CDR2 reads YYNGEE. CDR3 length: 15 residues. The CDR3 nucleotides are TGTGCCAGCAGCGTATCGACAGGGGAGAACACTGAAGCTTTCTTT. This encodes CASSVSTGENTEAFF.

The chain is built from TRBV14 and TRBJ1-2, with D perhaps matching TRBD1 (5 bases). V lost 4 bases to trimming and J lost 10 bases, with 16 bases between them. This CDR3 has 13 residues. Per germline, CDR1 SGHDN and CDR2 FVKESK. DNA for the CDR3: TGTGCCAGCAGCCTGGGGCCTGACACACTCTACACCTTC. It translates to CASSLGPDTLYTF. The whole variable domain, filled in from reference TRBV14 and TRBJ1-2, reads EAGVTQFPSHSVIEKGQTVTLRCDPISGHDNLYWYRRVMGKEIKFLLHFVKESKQDESGMPNNRFLAERTGGTYSTLKVQPAELEDSGVYFCASSLGPDTLYTFGSGTRLTVV.

The J gene is TRBJ1-5, the V gene TRBV6-5; D not resolved. Germline CDR1 is MNHEY and CDR2 is SVGAGI. The CDR3 extends over 15 amino acids. V lost 6 bases to trimming and J lost 3 bases, with 15 bases between them. The DNA for the CDR3 is TGTGCCAGCAGCTCGGGAGTGAATCTCAATCAGCCCCAGCATTTT. Encoded protein: CASSSGVNLNQPQHF.

This chain uses TRBV30 with TRBJ1-2; 9 positions match TRBD1. V lost 1 base to trimming and J lost 4 bases; unmatched junction nucleotides: 7. CDR3 length: 15 residues. Germline CDR1 and CDR2: GTSNPN and SVGIG (reference sequence). CDR3 amino acids: CAWSATGTGSYGYTF. The CDR3 nucleotides read TGTGCCTGGAGTGCAACCGGGACAGGGAGCTATGGCTACACCTTC.

This chain links TRBV7-2 with TRBJ2-7, with 11 positions matching TRBD1. The J segment lost 6 bases and the V segment lost 4 bases, leaving 11 bases of the junction unmatched. This CDR3 contains 16 residues. Germline assignment: CDR1 SGHTA and CDR2 FQGNSA. The CDR3 region is CASSSGQGALRGEQYF. The CDR3 DNA reads TGTGCCAGCAGCTCTGGACAGGGGGCTCTCAGGGGCGAGCAGTACTTC. Full variable domain (outside the CDR3, taken from reference TRBV7-2 and TRBJ2-7): GAGVSQSPSNKVTEKGKDVELRCDPISGHTALYWYRQSLGQGLEFLIYFQGNSAPDKSGLPSDRFSAERTGGSVSTLTIQRTQQEDSAVYLCASSSGQGALRGEQYFGPGTRLTVT.

J is TRBJ1-2 and V is TRBV9, with D tentatively TRBD1 (5 bases). CDR1 is SGDLS, CDR2 YYNGEE, per germline. CDR3 length equals 16 residues. Trimming left V 3 bases short and J 0 bases short, with 15 bases between. CDR3: CASSASAGQANYGYTF. The CDR3 DNA sequence: TGTGCCAGCAGCGCCTCCGCAGGACAAGCTAACTATGGCTACACCTTC.

This chain joins TRBV7-2 and TRBJ1-2, with a weak D call TRBD1 (6 bases). The length of the CDR3 is 14 residues. V shed 5 bases and J shed 4 bases, with 14 bases lying between them. CDR1 and CDR2 from the germline V gene are SGHTA and FQGNSA. CDR3 in amino acids: CASSQTDSFYGYTF. CDR3 sequence (DNA): TGTGCCAGCAGCCAGACGGACAGTTTCTATGGCTACACCTTC.

The genes are TRBV7-8 and TRBJ2-2, with D tentatively TRBD2 (6 bases). Trimming stripped 5 bases from V and 0 bases from J, with 10 bases between. Germline assignment: CDR1 SGHVS and CDR2 FQNEAQ. The CDR3 length is 15 residues. CDR3 DNA: TGTGCCAGCAGCCGGTCGGGAGCGAACACCGGGGAGCTGTTTTTT. This gives the protein CASSRSGANTGELFF.

This sequence joins TRBV13 and TRBJ1-6, with a possible D match to TRBD1 (6 bases). Trimming stripped 4 bases from V and 6 bases from J, with 7 bases between. Per germline, CDR1 PRHDT and CDR2 FYEKMQ (reference sequence). The CDR3 extends over 13 amino acids. The CDR3 DNA sequence: TGTGCCAGCAGCTACAGGGTTAATTCACCCCTCCACTTT. Amino acid sequence: CASSYRVNSPLHF.

V and J are TRBV5-8 and TRBJ2-1, with a weak D call TRBD2 (5 bases). This CDR3 comprises 14 residues. Germline values: CDR1 SGHTS, CDR2 YDEGEE. With 5 bases removed from V and 4 bases from J, the gap between germline ends came to 13 bases. This CDR3 reads CASSRGLEYNEQFF. The CDR3 DNA sequence: TGTGCCAGCAGTCGAGGGCTGGAATACAATGAGCAGTTCTTC.

The chain joins TRBV20-1 to TRBJ1-1; D is undetermined. The V end lost 6 bases, the J end lost 8 bases, and 7 bases lay between the germline ends. The CDR3 is 9 amino acids. Per the germline V gene, CDR1 is DFQATT and CDR2 is SNEGSKA (reference sequence). CDR3 sequence (DNA): TGCAGTGCGGGCAGAGAAGCTTTCTTT. Its translation: CSAGREAFF.

The rearrangement links TRBV7-3 to TRBJ2-2; 8 bases map to TRBD1. The germline V gene has CDR1 SGHTA and CDR2 FQGTGA. The ends lost 2 bases at V and 2 bases at J; junction bases unmatched: 1. The CDR3 has 15 residues. CDR3 in DNA: TGTGCCAGCAGCTTAGGACAGGGAAACACCGGGGAGCTGTTTTTT. Translation gives CASSLGQGNTGELFF.

V gene TRBV6-5 combines with J gene TRBJ2-2, with D possibly being TRBD2 (5 bases). Germline V gene sequence: CDR1 MNHEY, CDR2 SVGAGI. With 7 bases removed from V and 4 bases from J, the gap between germline ends came to 16 bases. This CDR3 contains 15 residues. The CDR3 coding sequence is TGTGCCAGCACCTCGAAACCCGCGGGCACCGGGGAGCTGTTTTTT. Encoded protein: CASTSKPAGTGELFF.

This chain links TRBV7-9 with TRBJ2-5, with 7 bases identical to TRBD1. The junction had 10 bases not matched to a gene; V was cut back by 5 bases and J by 4 bases. This CDR3 contains 15 residues. The germline CDR1 and CDR2 sequences are SEHNR and FQNEAQ (reference sequence). The CDR3 is CASSSAGTAGETQYF. The CDR3 bases are TGTGCCAGCAGCAGCGCCGGGACAGCCGGAGAGACCCAGTACTTC. Combining the CDR3 with reference TRBV7-9 and TRBJ2-5 gives the whole variable domain DTGVSQNPRHKITKRGQNVTFRCDPISEHNRLYWYRQTLGQGPEFLTYFQNEAQLEKSRLLSDRFSAERPKGSFSTLEIQRTEQGDSAMYLCASSSAGTAGETQYFGPGTRLLVL.

This rearrangement joins TRBV9 to TRBJ2-1; 12 bases fit TRBD2. This CDR3 contains 15 residues. The germline gives CDR1 SGDLS, CDR2 YYNGEE. J was trimmed by 7 bases and V by 4 bases; bases with no gene match: 6. The CDR3 nucleotides read TGTGCCAGCAGCTCGACTAGCGGGGGCTATAATGAGCAGTTCTTC. Protein product: CASSSTSGGYNEQFF.

This sequence joins TRBV7-8 and TRBJ2-2; tentative D call: TRBD2 (7 bases). Germline loops: CDR1 SGHVS, CDR2 FQNEAQ. The CDR3 is 15 residues long. Trimming pared 5 bases from V and 7 bases from J, leaving 17 bases between. This CDR3 is CASSLAAGAGGELFF. The CDR3 region has the DNA TGTGCCAGCAGCCTGGCCGCGGGGGCCGGCGGGGAGCTGTTTTTT.

A single count supports this clone. This chain links TRBV10-3 with TRBJ2-2; 8 nucleotides agree with TRBD2. V shed 4 bases and J 3 bases; nucleotides not matched to a gene: 10. Per the germline V gene, CDR1 is ENHRY and CDR2 is SYGVKD. The length of the CDR3 is 17 residues. In nucleotides, the CDR3 is TGTGCCATCAGTGTAGTGGCGAGCGGGGGATACACCGGGGAGCTGTTTTTT. Its protein is CAISVVASGGYTGELFF.

V is TRBV6-7 and J is TRBJ2-7; 7 nucleotides match TRBD1. TRBV6-7 is an open reading frame, and its role is uncertain. The CDR3 has 17 amino acids. J was trimmed by 3 bases and V by 0 bases; bases with no gene match: 11. The CDR3 region is CASSYSRTDRAGYEQYF. The DNA of the CDR3 is TGTGCCAGCAGTTACTCGAGAACCGACAGGGCAGGCTACGAGCAGTACTTC.

This chain connects TRBV6-5 to TRBJ2-1, with TRBD2 identical over 9 bases. Germline values: CDR1 MNHEY, CDR2 SVGAGI. This CDR3 comprises 15 residues. Trimming cost V 4 bases and J 4 bases; bases outside gene matches: 5. CDR3 amino acids: CASSSASGGYNEQFF. The CDR3 nucleotides read TGTGCCAGCAGTTCAGCCAGCGGGGGGTACAATGAGCAGTTCTTC.

The rearrangement joins TRBV4-2 to TRBJ2-3, with 7 positions matching TRBD2. There are 17 residues in the CDR3. V lost 0 bases, J lost 3 bases, and 9 bases stayed unmatched. Per the germline V gene, CDR1 is LGHNA and CDR2 is YNFKEQ. CDR3 bases: TGTGCCAGCAGCCAAGAGGGATTAGCGGGCCTGACAGATACGCAGTATTTT. Translating it yields CASSQEGLAGLTDTQYF.

The chain links TRBV28 to TRBJ1-2, with TRBD1 matching over 7 bases. The CDR3 is 14 amino acids. Germline-derived CDR1 and CDR2 are MDHEN and SYDVKM. Trimming cost V 7 bases and J 6 bases; bases outside gene matches: 11. CDR3 residues: CASTPGQPGNGYTF. CDR3 DNA sequence: TGTGCCAGCACCCCGGGACAGCCGGGAAATGGCTACACCTTC.

The V gene is TRBV20-1, the J gene TRBJ2-5, with TRBD2 matching over 9 bases. The CDR3 spans 14 residues. V was pared by 3 bases and J by 10 bases, with 12 bases of the junction left unmatched. The V gene's germline CDR1 is DFQATT and CDR2 SNEGSKA (reference sequence). The CDR3 spells CSASPLAGGRDQYF. The CDR3 DNA reads as TGCAGTGCTAGTCCCCTGGCGGGGGGGCGGGACCAGTACTTC.

The gene calls are TRBV2 and TRBJ1-2, with TRBD1 matching over 8 bases. Trimming took 6 bases from V and 2 from J; bases not matched to a gene: 8. CDR1 is SNHLY, CDR2 FYNNEI, per germline. The CDR3 is 15 residues long. CDR3 bases: TGTGCCAGCAGCAGGGCAGGGGGCTCGAACTATGGCTACACCTTC. Residues: CASSRAGGSNYGYTF.

This chain links TRBV3-1 (or the pseudogene TRBV3-2) with TRBJ1-4; D remains unclear. Germline CDR1 is LGHDT and CDR2 is YNNKEL (reference sequence). This CDR3 has 13 amino acids. Trimming took 0 bases from V and 10 from J, leaving 9 bases between them. This CDR3 reads CASSQDLAGKLFF. CDR3 coding DNA: TGTGCCAGCAGCCAAGATCTGGCGGGAAAACTGTTTTTT.

The rearrangement uses TRBV7-3 and TRBJ2-1; a weak D match, TRBD2 (6 bases). The V end was cut by 5 bases, the J end by 4 bases, with 15 bases between. The CDR3 runs 15 residues. In germline, CDR1 is SGHTA, CDR2 FQGTGA. CDR3 in amino acids: CASSPTVGGYNEQFF. The DNA of the CDR3 is TGTGCCAGCAGCCCCACTGTGGGGGGATACAATGAGCAGTTCTTC.

The V call is TRBV9, the J call TRBJ1-5, with a possible D match to TRBD1 (6 bases). Trimming cost V 5 bases and J 3 bases, with 18 bases left between them. Looked up from germline, CDR1 is SGDLS and CDR2 is YYNGEE. The CDR3 spans 16 residues. Here the CDR3 reads CASSLGLGQHNQPQHF. The CDR3 nucleotides read TGTGCCAGCAGTCTTGGCCTAGGACAGCACAATCAGCCCCAGCATTTT.

The rearrangement uses TRBV3-1 (or the pseudogene TRBV3-2) and TRBJ1-2; 10 bases line up with TRBD1. V was pared by 4 bases and J by 8 bases, with 7 bases of the junction left unmatched. This CDR3 has 14 amino acids. Germline V gene data show CDR1 as LGHDT and CDR2 as YNNKEL (reference sequence). Here the CDR3 reads CASSPETGGQGYTF. DNA for the CDR3: TGTGCCAGCAGCCCCGAGACAGGGGGCCAGGGCTACACCTTC.

V gene TRBV10-3 combines with J gene TRBJ1-1; D ambiguous. CDR3 length: 13 amino acids. From germline, CDR1 is ENHRY and CDR2 SYGVKD. Trimming cost V 6 bases and J 3 bases, with 11 bases left between them. CDR3 sequence (DNA): TGTGCCATCAGGAGGGAGGTGTACACTGAAGCTTTCTTT. Translated: CAIRREVYTEAFF.